The 27 T cell receptor beta chains reported below all come from one sample, sequenced in a study of control samples from healthy donors and cancer patients. Assay used: immunoSEQ multiplex PCR; TCRdb lists only in-frame clones, some missing. There are about 80,000 clones in the sample; around 91% occur only once, and 17% lies in the top ten. Sequencing input: blood. These receptors originate from a man aged 50 or older in good health.

V and J are TRBV27 and TRBJ1-3, with 8 bases lining up with TRBD1. The CDR3 has 13 residues. J was trimmed by 9 bases and V by 2 bases; bases with no gene match: 3. Germline-derived CDR1 and CDR2 are MNHEY and SMNVEV (reference sequence). The chain's CDR3 is CASSLGQGGTIYF. The CDR3 DNA reads as TGTGCCAGCAGTTTAGGACAGGGCGGCACCATATATTTT.

This chain joins TRBV25-1 and TRBJ2-7, with a weak D call TRBD1 (6 bases). V lost 7 bases and J 2 bases, leaving 15 bases between the germline ends. The CDR3 totals 14 residues. Per germline, CDR1 MGHDK and CDR2 SYGVNS. The CDR3 spells CASTRNNRAYEQYF. In DNA form, the CDR3 reads TGTGCCAGCACCCGAAACAACAGGGCCTACGAGCAGTACTTC.

Worth noting for this clone: Relative to the germline gene, one junction end is altered; a read error may explain this. The chain has TRBV12-3 or TRBV12-4 and TRBJ1-1, with TRBD1 as a possible D gene (6 bases). The CDR3 is made up of 13 amino acids. The CDR3 here is CASSPQGNPEAFF. The CDR3 region has the DNA TGTGCCAGCAGCCCCCAGGGGAACCCTGAAGCTTTCTTT.

This clone has more than one count but fewer than ten. This chain joins TRBV4-3 and TRBJ1-5; D is perhaps TRBD1 (5 bases). Germline CDR1 reads LGHNA; CDR2 reads YSLEER. Trimming took off 5 bases at V and 8 bases at J, with 13 bases between the two ends. The length of the CDR3 is 13 residues. CDR3 DNA: TGCGCCAGCAGCGCAACAGGTTCCGAGCCCCAGCATTTT. Translation: CASSATGSEPQHF.

CDR3 amino acids: CAIGMDWGTDTQYF. In DNA form, the CDR3 reads TGTGCCATTGGGATGGATTGGGGCACAGATACGCAGTATTTT. The V and J genes are TRBV19 and TRBJ2-3; D unresolved. The CDR3 is 14 residues long. The germline V and J ends were trimmed by 10 bases and 1 base, with 15 bases remaining between them. Germline V gives CDR1 LNHDA, CDR2 SQIVND (reference sequence).

The genes are TRBV12-3 or TRBV12-4 and TRBJ2-1, with D unresolved. CDR3 length equals 13 residues. V shed 5 bases and J shed 2 bases, with 7 bases lying between them. The DNA for the CDR3 is TGTGCCAGCAGTACTCGAGCCTACAATGAGCAGTTCTTC. This encodes CASSTRAYNEQFF.

The chain links TRBV4-2 to TRBJ2-2; D is perhaps TRBD2 (7 bases). CDR1 is LGHNA, CDR2 YNFKEQ, per germline. Deletions cut 3 bases from V and 3 bases from J, with 11 bases between. The CDR3 has 15 amino acids. The CDR3 sequence: CASSQGGADTGELFF. For the CDR3, the DNA is TGTGCCAGCAGCCAGGGGGGGGCTGACACCGGGGAGCTGTTTTTT.

This chain uses TRBV4-1 with TRBJ1-2; D unclear. Germline V gives CDR1 MGHRA, CDR2 YSYEKL. CDR3 length equals 13 residues. The V gene lost 3 bases and the J gene lost 5 bases, with 10 bases spanning the gap. CDR3 in DNA: TGCGCCAGCAGCCAGGGATCCGGTTATGGCTACACCTTC. Amino acid sequence: CASSQGSGYGYTF.

This chain joins TRBV27 and TRBJ1-6, with D perhaps matching TRBD1 (6 bases). Germline values: CDR1 MNHEY, CDR2 SMNVEV (reference sequence). Trimming left V 8 bases short and J 7 bases short, with 18 bases between. The CDR3 contains 15 residues. The CDR3 nucleotides read TGTGCCAGCTCCCCCTGGGGGGCGCAGAATTCACCCCTCCACTTT. It is translated as CASSPWGAQNSPLHF.

The CDR3: CASSSRPTVGYTF. The CDR3, as DNA: TGTGCCAGCAGTTCCAGGCCGACAGTTGGCTACACCTTC. The chain carries TRBV12-3 or TRBV12-4 and TRBJ1-2; D perhaps matches TRBD1 (5 bases). Trimming took 4 bases from V and 7 from J, leaving 13 bases between them. This CDR3 is built from 13 residues.

The J gene is TRBJ1-6, the V gene TRBV6-5, with 7 bases identical to TRBD1. The germline CDR1 and CDR2 sequences are MNHEY and SVGAGI. The CDR3 has 15 amino acids. V gave up 5 bases and J gave up 7 bases; unmatched junction bases: 8. The CDR3: CASSRDRDGNSPLHF. For the CDR3, the DNA is TGTGCCAGCAGTCGTGACAGGGATGGAAATTCACCCCTCCACTTT.

The gene calls are TRBV5-6 and TRBJ1-2; no firm D call. The germline V gene has CDR1 SGHDT and CDR2 YYEEEE. V gave up 2 bases and J gave up 5 bases, with 7 bases separating them. CDR3 size: 12 residues. CDR3 in DNA: TGTGCCAGCAGCTTATGGGTTTATGGCTACACCTTC. It is translated as CASSLWVYGYTF.

The rearrangement joins TRBV9 to TRBJ2-3; 10 positions match TRBD1. CDR1 SGDLS and CDR2 YYNGEE come from the germline V gene. This CDR3 is built from 15 residues. V shed 3 bases, J shed 2 bases, and the junction held 3 bases outside the gene matches. The CDR3 protein is CASSDGTGDTDTQYF. The CDR3 region has the DNA TGTGCCAGCAGCGACGGGACAGGGGACACAGATACGCAGTATTTT.

The chain employs TRBV5-5 and TRBJ2-5; D remains ambiguous. The germline V and J ends were trimmed by 1 base and 2 bases, with 12 bases remaining between them. This CDR3 has 15 amino acids. Per the germline V gene, CDR1 is SGHKS and CDR2 is YYEKEE (reference sequence). The CDR3 loop reads CASSLIHGVQETQYF. CDR3 sequence (DNA): TGTGCCAGCAGCTTGATTCATGGTGTACAAGAGACCCAGTACTTC. The whole variable domain, filled in from reference TRBV5-5 and TRBJ2-5, reads DAGVTQSPTHLIKTRGQQVTLRCSPISGHKSVSWYQQVLGQGPQFIFQYYEKEERGRGNFPDRFSARQFPNYSSELNVNALLLGDSALYLCASSLIHGVQETQYFGPGTRLLVL.

The rearrangement uses TRBV3-1 (or the pseudogene TRBV3-2) and TRBJ2-3; either TRBD1 or TRBD2 may fit D (5 bases each). Germline V gene sequence: CDR1 LGHDT, CDR2 YNNKEL (reference sequence). Trimming cost V 0 bases and J 1 base, with 8 bases left between them. The CDR3 spans 15 residues. DNA for the CDR3: TGTGCCAGCAGCCAAGAGTGGGGACGCACAGATACGCAGTATTTT. Amino acid sequence: CASSQEWGRTDTQYF.

V gene TRBV5-3 combines with J gene TRBJ1-1; 8 bases agree with TRBD1. TRBV5-3 is flagged as an ORF with uncertain function. V lost 0 bases, J lost 0 bases, and 7 bases stayed unmatched. The CDR3 runs to 17 residues. The CDR3 nucleotides are TGTGCCAGAAGCTTGGGTGACAGGGGTTCCTTGAACACTGAAGCTTTCTTT. This encodes CARSLGDRGSLNTEAFF.

The chain recombines TRBV24-1 with TRBJ2-3; D might be TRBD1 (5 bases). This CDR3 has 14 amino acids. Trimming stripped 6 bases from V and 0 bases from J, with 9 bases between. CDR1 is KGHDR and CDR2 is SFDVKD in the germline V gene. This chain's CDR3 is CATSRTFSTDTQYF. In DNA, the CDR3 is TGTGCCACCAGTAGGACATTTAGCACAGATACGCAGTATTTT.

The CDR3 region is CASSTFSRPGELFF. CDR3 nucleotides: TGTGCCAGCAGCACCTTTAGTCGGCCCGGGGAGCTGTTTTTT. The genes are TRBV11-3 and TRBJ2-2; D remains unclear. Germline V gene lookup returns CDR1 SGHNT and CDR2 YENEEA. CDR3 length equals 14 residues. V was trimmed by 5 bases and J by 6 bases, leaving 13 bases between them.

About this clone itself: The DNA is left out, because the CDR3 cannot be placed on it with certainty; the CDR3 is given as TCRdb lists it. The chain carries TRBV6-5 and TRBJ2-7; whether TRBD1, the table's D call, matches the DNA was not checked. Per germline, CDR1 MNHEY and CDR2 SVGAGI. Termini included, the CDR3 measures 15 amino acids. CDR3 region: CASSSSQGGSYEQYF.

This clone was observed a single time. The gene calls are TRBV18 and TRBJ2-3; D perhaps matches TRBD2 (6 bases). CDR1 is KGHSH and CDR2 is LQKENI in the germline V gene. Trimming shortened V by 8 bases and J by 2 bases, and 11 bases separated the two germline ends. The CDR3 has 13 amino acids. CDR3 region: CASARDSTDTQYF. In DNA form, the CDR3 reads TGTGCCAGCGCGAGGGACTCCACAGATACGCAGTATTTT.

The rearrangement uses TRBV5-4 and TRBJ1-2, with TRBD1 identical over 7 bases. CDR1 is SGHNT, CDR2 YYREEE, per germline (reference sequence). This CDR3 has 16 amino acids. V gave up 2 bases and J gave up 4 bases; unmatched junction bases: 11. CDR3 loop: CASSFGSAGQIYGYTF. DNA of the CDR3: TGTGCCAGCAGCTTTGGATCAGCGGGACAGATCTATGGCTACACCTTC.

The J gene is TRBJ1-4, the V gene TRBV19; D unclear. CDR3 size: 17 residues. Trimming removed 4 bases at V and 0 bases at J, with 15 bases between. Germline V gene lookup returns CDR1 LNHDA and CDR2 SQIVND (reference sequence). The CDR3 DNA reads as TGTGCCAGTAGTACCCTTTCTTTACCCGCAACTAATGAAAAACTGTTTTTT. Residues: CASSTLSLPATNEKLFF.

V and J are TRBV30 and TRBJ1-1, with D possibly matching TRBD1 (5 bases). V was trimmed by 2 bases and J by 4 bases, leaving 14 bases between them. This CDR3 contains 14 residues. Per germline, CDR1 GTSNPN and CDR2 SVGIG (reference sequence). In nucleotides, the CDR3 is TGTGCCTGGAGTCGGGACTCATCAATCACTGAAGCTTTCTTT. The encoded protein is CAWSRDSSITEAFF. The variable domain in full, completed from reference TRBV30 and TRBJ1-1, reads SQTIHQWPATLVQPVGSPLSLECTVEGTSNPNLYWYRQAAGRGLQLLFYSVGIGQISSEVPQNLSASRPQDRQFILSSKKLLLSDSGFYLCAWSRDSSITEAFFGQGTRLTVV.

The rearrangement uses TRBV7-9 and TRBJ2-2, with 8 bases aligning to TRBD1. J was trimmed by 1 base and V by 5 bases; bases with no gene match: 3. CDR1 is SEHNR, CDR2 FQNEAQ, per germline (reference sequence). This CDR3 comprises 15 residues. The DNA of the CDR3 is TGTGCCAGCAGCCCGGGACAGGTGAACACCGGGGAGCTGTTTTTT. It yields the protein CASSPGQVNTGELFF. Together with reference TRBV7-9 and TRBJ2-2, the CDR3 gives the full variable domain: DTGVSQNPRHKITKRGQNVTFRCDPISEHNRLYWYRQTLGQGPEFLTYFQNEAQLEKSRLLSDRFSAERPKGSFSTLEIQRTEQGDSAMYLCASSPGQVNTGELFFGEGSRLTVL.

Written as DNA, the CDR3 is TGTGCCAGCAGCTCAGCCCGTGAACAGGGGACCAATGAGCAGTTCTTC. Encoded protein: CASSSAREQGTNEQFF. This chain links TRBV11-3 with TRBJ2-1, with 7 positions matching TRBD1. Germline V CDR1 and CDR2: SGHNT, YENEEA. The CDR3 is made up of 16 amino acids. J was trimmed by 6 bases and V by 4 bases; bases with no gene match: 12.

This clone was recorded once. The genes are TRBV5-1 and TRBJ2-3; no reliable D call. V gave up 4 bases and J gave up 1 base, with 7 bases separating them. Germline values: CDR1 SGHRS, CDR2 YFSETQ. The CDR3 length is 13 residues. The CDR3, as DNA: TGCGCCAGCAGCGAAGGCCGCACAGATACGCAGTATTTT. Translating it yields CASSEGRTDTQYF.

This clone appeared a single time. Other DNA sequences within the sample encode an identical CDR3. The V and J genes are TRBV9 and TRBJ1-3; D is unresolved. Looked up from germline, CDR1 is SGDLS and CDR2 is YYNGEE. Trimming took off 2 bases at V and 8 bases at J, with 8 bases between the two ends. The CDR3 loop spans 12 amino acids. The CDR3 loop reads CASSVTGDTIYF. The CDR3 nucleotides are TGTGCCAGCAGCGTCACCGGAGACACCATATATTTT.